The sample holds a few counts of the clone carrying this TCR beta chain. Its antigen is undetermined. Reverse transcription of all isolated RNA meant that expressed TCRB transcripts were sequenced. TCRdb's table, derived via immunoSEQ multiplex PCR, lists solely in-frame clones and lacks some. The data contain about 59,000 clones, approximately 59% of them seen just once; the ten biggest clones take up roughly 2.4%. Sorting based on CD45RO/CCR7/CD25/CD127/CD95/CD27 separated CD4+ naive, central memory, regulatory and stem cell-like memory cells. This CDR3 has 15 residues. Germline CDR1 is MNHEY and CDR2 is SMNVEV (reference sequence). The V gene end was trimmed by 6 bases and the J gene end by 4 bases; junction bases not matched to a gene: 10. The source of the sample is a study of beta chain features in type 1 diabetes. Findings and caveats of the study: The influence of HLA type on TCRB rearrangement stayed undetermined. Individuals with type 1 diabetes displayed fewer insertions and more deletions at VDJ junctions.

The chain employs TRBV27 and TRBJ1-2; 8 nucleotides agree with TRBD1. Sequences were obtained from Tregs from blood. The receptor was isolated from a woman in her late teens or twenties in good health. The CDR3 DNA reads TGTGCCAGCAGACCGCCGGACAGGGATGGCTATGGCTACACCTTC. Protein sequence: CASRPPDRDGYGYTF.